This T cell receptor beta chain appears in the sequencing data of a study of T-cell reconstitution after alpha-beta-depleted transplantation in children. Trimming pared 0 bases from V and 1 base from J, leaving 13 bases between. The CDR3 runs to 16 residues. Germline V CDR1 and CDR2: GTSNPN, SVGIG (reference sequence). The study's findings and limits: About two months after transplant, alpha-beta T cells reportedly came from several hundred expanded graft clones. By one year post-transplant, T-cell counts and diversity largely arose from T cells that were newly produced.

Unique molecular identifiers were used to barcode this TCRbeta library. In TCRdb, the PCR reads were re-called with MiXCR into one record per CDR3 protein. The table includes tens of thousands of distinct CDR3 sequences, 5.5% to 7.5% detected once. This clonotype was detected a few times. The antigen is unknown. This specimen consisted of PBMCs, mostly from graft donor cells, obtained 60 days after TCRalphabeta/CD19-depleted stem cell transplant. The receptor was derived from a female patient between 2 and 10 years old who had a stem cell transplant for aplastic anemia, so the T cells may come from the graft donor. This chain joins TRBV30 and TRBJ2-1; D uncertain. CDR3 nucleotide sequence: TGTGCCTGGAGTGTACGGGTGCGCCAATCCTACAATGAGCAGTTCTTC. This translates into CAWSVRVRQSYNEQFF. The full variable domain, completed using reference TRBV30 and TRBJ2-1, is SQTIHQWPATLVQPVGSPLSLECTVEGTSNPNLYWYRQAAGRGLQLLFYSVGIGQISSEVPQNLSASRPQDRQFILSSKKLLLSDSGFYLCAWSVRVRQSYNEQFFGPGTRLTVL.